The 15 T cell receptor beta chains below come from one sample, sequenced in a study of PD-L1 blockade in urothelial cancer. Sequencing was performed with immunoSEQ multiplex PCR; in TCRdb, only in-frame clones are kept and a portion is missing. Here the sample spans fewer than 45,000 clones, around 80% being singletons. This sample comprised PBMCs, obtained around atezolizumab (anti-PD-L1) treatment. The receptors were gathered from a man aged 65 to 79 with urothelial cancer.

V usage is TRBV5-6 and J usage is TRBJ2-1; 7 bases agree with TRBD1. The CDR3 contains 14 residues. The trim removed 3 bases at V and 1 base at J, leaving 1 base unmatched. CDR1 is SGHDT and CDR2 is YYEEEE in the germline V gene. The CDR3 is CASSSQGSYNEQFF. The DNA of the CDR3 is TGTGCCAGCAGCTCACAGGGGTCCTACAATGAGCAGTTCTTC.

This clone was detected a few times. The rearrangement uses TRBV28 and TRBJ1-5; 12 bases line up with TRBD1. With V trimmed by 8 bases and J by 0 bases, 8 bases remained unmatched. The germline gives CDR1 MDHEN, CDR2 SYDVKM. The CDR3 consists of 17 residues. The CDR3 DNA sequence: TGTGCCAGCCGCGGAGGGACAGGGGGCTATAGCAATCAGCCCCAGCATTTT. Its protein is CASRGGTGGYSNQPQHF.

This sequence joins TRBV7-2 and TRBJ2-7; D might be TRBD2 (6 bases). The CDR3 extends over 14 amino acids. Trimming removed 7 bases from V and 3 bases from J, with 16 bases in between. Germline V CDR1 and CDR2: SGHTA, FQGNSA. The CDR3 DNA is TGTGCCAGCACCCCCCGGGGGATCAGCTACGAGCAGTACTTC. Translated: CASTPRGISYEQYF.

CDR3 DNA: TGTGCCAGCAGCTTAGTACATGCGAACACTGAAGCTTTCTTT. Translation: CASSLVHANTEAFF. This sequence joins TRBV7-2 and TRBJ1-1; no reliable D call. CDR3 length: 14 residues. The V and J ends lost 1 base and 1 base respectively, with 7 bases between them. Germline V gene data show CDR1 as SGHTA and CDR2 as FQGNSA.

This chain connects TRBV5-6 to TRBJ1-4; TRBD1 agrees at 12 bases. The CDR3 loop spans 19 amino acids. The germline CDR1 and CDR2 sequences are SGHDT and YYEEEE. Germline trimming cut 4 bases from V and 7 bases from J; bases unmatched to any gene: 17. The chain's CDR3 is CASSEGTGGAIMMSEKLFF. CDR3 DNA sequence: TGTGCCAGCAGCGAAGGGACAGGGGGCGCAATAATGATGAGTGAAAAACTGTTTTTT. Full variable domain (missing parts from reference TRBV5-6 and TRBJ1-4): DAGVTQSPTHLIKTRGQQVTLRCSPKSGHDTVSWYQQALGQGPQFIFQYYEEEERQRGNFPDRFSGHQFPNYSSELNVNALLLGDSALYLCASSEGTGGAIMMSEKLFFGSGTQLSVL.

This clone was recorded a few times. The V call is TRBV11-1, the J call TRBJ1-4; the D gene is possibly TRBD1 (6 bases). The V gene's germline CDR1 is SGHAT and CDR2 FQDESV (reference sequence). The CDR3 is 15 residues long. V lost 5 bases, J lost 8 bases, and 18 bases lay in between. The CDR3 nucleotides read TGTGCCAGCAGCCCGACAACAGGGTCTGGGGAAAAACTGTTTTTT. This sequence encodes CASSPTTGSGEKLFF.

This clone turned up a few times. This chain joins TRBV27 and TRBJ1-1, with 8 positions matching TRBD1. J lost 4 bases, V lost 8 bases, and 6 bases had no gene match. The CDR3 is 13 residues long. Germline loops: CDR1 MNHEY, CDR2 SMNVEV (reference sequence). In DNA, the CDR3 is TGTGCCAGCCGCTCCACAGGGGGCACTGAAGCTTTCTTT. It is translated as CASRSTGGTEAFF.

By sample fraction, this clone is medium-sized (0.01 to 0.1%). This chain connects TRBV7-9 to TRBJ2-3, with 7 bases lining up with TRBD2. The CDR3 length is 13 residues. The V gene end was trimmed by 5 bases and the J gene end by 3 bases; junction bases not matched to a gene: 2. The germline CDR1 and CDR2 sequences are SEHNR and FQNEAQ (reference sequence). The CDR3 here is CASSLGRTDTQYF. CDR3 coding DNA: TGTGCCAGCAGCCTCGGGAGGACAGATACGCAGTATTTT.

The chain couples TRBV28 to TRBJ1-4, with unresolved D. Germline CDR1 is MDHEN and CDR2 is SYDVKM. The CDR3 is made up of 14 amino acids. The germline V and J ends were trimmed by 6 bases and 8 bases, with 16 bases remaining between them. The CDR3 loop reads CASSPALSSEKLFF. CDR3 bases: TGTGCCAGCAGCCCCGCCTTATCTAGCGAAAAACTGTTTTTT.

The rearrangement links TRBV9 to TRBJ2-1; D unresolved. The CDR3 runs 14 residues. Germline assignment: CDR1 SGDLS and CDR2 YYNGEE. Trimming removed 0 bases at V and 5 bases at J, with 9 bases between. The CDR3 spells CASSVVSLHNEQFF. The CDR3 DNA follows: TGTGCCAGCAGCGTAGTGTCACTACACAATGAGCAGTTCTTC.

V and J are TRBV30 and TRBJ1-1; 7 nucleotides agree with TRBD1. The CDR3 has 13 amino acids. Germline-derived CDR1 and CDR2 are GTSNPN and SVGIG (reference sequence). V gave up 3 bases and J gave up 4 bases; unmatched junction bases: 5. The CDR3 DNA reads TGTGCCTGGAGCACAGGGGTCGGCACTGAAGCTTTCTTT. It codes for CAWSTGVGTEAFF. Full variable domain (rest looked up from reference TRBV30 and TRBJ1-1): SQTIHQWPATLVQPVGSPLSLECTVEGTSNPNLYWYRQAAGRGLQLLFYSVGIGQISSEVPQNLSASRPQDRQFILSSKKLLLSDSGFYLCAWSTGVGTEAFFGQGTRLTVV.

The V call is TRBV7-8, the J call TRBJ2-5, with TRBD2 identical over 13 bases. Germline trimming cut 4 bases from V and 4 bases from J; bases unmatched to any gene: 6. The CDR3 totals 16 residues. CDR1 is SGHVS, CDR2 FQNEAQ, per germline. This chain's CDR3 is CASSSPRTSGGETQYF. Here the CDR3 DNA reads TGTGCCAGCAGCTCGCCTCGGACTAGCGGGGGAGAGACCCAGTACTTC.

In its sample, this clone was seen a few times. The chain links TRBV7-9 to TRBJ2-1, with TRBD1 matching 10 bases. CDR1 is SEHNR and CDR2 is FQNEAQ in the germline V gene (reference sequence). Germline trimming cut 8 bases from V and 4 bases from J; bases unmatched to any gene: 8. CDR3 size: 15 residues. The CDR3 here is CASASGQGDYNEQFF. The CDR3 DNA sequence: TGTGCCAGCGCTAGTGGACAGGGGGATTACAATGAGCAGTTCTTC.

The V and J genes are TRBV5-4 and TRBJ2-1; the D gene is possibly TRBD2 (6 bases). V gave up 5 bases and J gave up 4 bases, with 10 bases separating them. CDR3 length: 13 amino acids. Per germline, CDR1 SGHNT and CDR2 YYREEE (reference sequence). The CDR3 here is CASRRELYNEQFF. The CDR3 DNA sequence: TGTGCCAGCAGACGGGAGCTTTACAATGAGCAGTTCTTC.

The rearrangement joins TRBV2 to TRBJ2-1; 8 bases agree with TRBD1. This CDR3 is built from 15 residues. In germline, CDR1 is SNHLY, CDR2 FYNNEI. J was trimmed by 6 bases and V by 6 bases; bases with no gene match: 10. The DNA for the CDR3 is TGTGCCAGCAGAGTGGACAGGGCTGAGATCAATGAGCAGTTCTTC. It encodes CASRVDRAEINEQFF.